These 12 T cell receptor beta chains were sequenced from one sample in a study of blood T cells in healthy people across ages. Alongside a J-beta primer mix, a sample-barcoded 5' primer served in a second PCR lasting roughly 6 to 11 cycles. Each CDR3 protein is one row after TCRdb ran MiXCR on the 5' RACE reads. The sample contains about 770,000 distinct CDR3 sequences, around 43% of which appear only once. The sequenced material came from blood. These receptors all stem from a man aged 55-75 years in good health.

A single count supports this clonotype. J is TRBJ2-1 and V is TRBV29-1; D is tentatively TRBD1 or TRBD2 (5 bases each). The germline V gene encodes CDR1 SQVTM and CDR2 ANQGSEA. The ends were cut back, 6 bases at V and 3 bases at J, with 18 bases in the middle. This CDR3 has 15 residues. As DNA, the CDR3 is TGCAGCGTATCTATAGGGGACGTTTTCTACAATGAGCAGTTCTTC. Translating gives CSVSIGDVFYNEQFF.

V and J are TRBV7-2 and TRBJ2-3, with 8 bases that match TRBD2. This CDR3 has 14 residues. J was trimmed by 9 bases and V by 7 bases; bases with no gene match: 12. Germline V gives CDR1 SGHTA, CDR2 FQGNSA. CDR3 amino acids: CASTLLSGGLTQYF. Written as DNA, the CDR3 is TGTGCCAGCACCCTATTATCGGGGGGGCTCACGCAGTATTTT.

This clonotype has just a few counts. The genes are TRBV6-6 and TRBJ1-1; TRBD1 aligns across 7 bases. The CDR3 is 12 residues long. Germline CDR1 is MNHNY and CDR2 is SVGAGI (reference sequence). Trimming at V came to 5 bases and at J to 12 bases, leaving 9 bases not matched to a gene. For the CDR3, the DNA is TGTGCCAGCAGTCCGACAGGGTACGAACCTTTCTTT. Its protein product is CASSPTGYEPFF.

The V gene is TRBV5-8, the J gene TRBJ2-6; 9 positions match TRBD1. Germline V gene data show CDR1 as SGHTS and CDR2 as YDEGEE. V lost 4 bases and J lost 12; bases outside the gene matches: 5. This CDR3 has 13 amino acids. CDR3 region: CASSTDRGSVLTF. CDR3 bases: TGTGCCAGCAGCACGGACAGGGGCTCCGTCCTGACTTTC.

This sequence joins TRBV9 and TRBJ2-1, with 10 bases lining up with TRBD1. Unmatched junction bases numbered 8, after V lost 4 bases and J lost 7 bases. Germline CDR1 and CDR2: SGDLS and YYNGEE. This CDR3 contains 15 residues. The CDR3 loop reads CASSPETGGFNEQFF. The CDR3 DNA sequence: TGTGCCAGCAGCCCAGAGACAGGGGGCTTTAATGAGCAGTTCTTC. The full variable domain, with the rest looked up from reference TRBV9 and TRBJ2-1, is DSGVTQTPKHLITATGQRVTLRCSPRSGDLSVYWYQQSLDQGLQFLIQYYNGEERAKGNILERFSAQQFPDLHSELNLSSLELGDSALYFCASSPETGGFNEQFFGPGTRLTVL.

V and J are TRBV6-5 and TRBJ2-1; TRBD1 or TRBD2 may be the D gene (5 bases each). The CDR3 runs to 12 residues. V was cut by 6 bases and J by 12 bases, with 15 bases left in between. Germline V gene lookup returns CDR1 MNHEY and CDR2 SVGAGI. CDR3 coding DNA: TGTGCCAGCAGACCTCCTCCGGGACCGCAGTTCTTC. Translation gives CASRPPPGPQFF.

This clonotype was counted only a few times. The gene calls are TRBV3-1 and TRBJ1-2; 8 bases are shared with TRBD1. J was trimmed by 6 bases and V by 2 bases; bases with no gene match: 5. The CDR3 is 14 residues long. The germline V gene encodes CDR1 LGHDT and CDR2 YNNKEL (reference sequence). CDR3 protein: CASSQKAGGDGYTF. The CDR3 nucleotides read TGTGCCAGCAGCCAAAAGGCAGGGGGCGATGGCTACACCTTC.

The chain employs TRBV7-2 and TRBJ2-4; no reliable D call. This CDR3 has 11 residues. V lost 6 bases and J 10 bases, leaving 10 bases between the germline ends. Germline loops: CDR1 SGHTA, CDR2 FQGNSA. CDR3 residues: CASRDKTIQYF. CDR3 sequence (DNA): TGTGCCAGCAGGGATAAGACTATTCAGTACTTC. Filled out from reference TRBV7-2 and TRBJ2-4, the complete variable domain reads GAGVSQSPSNKVTEKGKDVELRCDPISGHTALYWYRQSLGQGLEFLIYFQGNSAPDKSGLPSDRFSAERTGGSVSTLTIQRTQQEDSAVYLCASRDKTIQYFGAGTRLSVL.

The gene calls are TRBV12-3 or TRBV12-4 and TRBJ2-2; D call uncertain. The V end was cut by 6 bases, the J end by 3 bases, with 8 bases between. This CDR3 contains 13 residues. CDR3 in amino acids: CASSVTYTGELFF. The CDR3 region has the DNA TGTGCCAGCAGCGTTACATACACCGGGGAGCTGTTTTTT.

This clonotype was detected a few times. The chain links TRBV7-9 to TRBJ1-6; D call uncertain. Germline CDR1 is SEHNR and CDR2 is FQNEAQ (reference sequence). This CDR3 has 16 amino acids. V dropped 5 bases and J dropped 7 bases, with 18 bases sitting between them. In DNA form, the CDR3 reads TGTGCCAGCAGCCCACCGACGAGTTTGAAGAATTCACCCCTCCACTTT. The encoded protein is CASSPPTSLKNSPLHF.

The chain recombines TRBV7-9 with TRBJ2-5; 8 positions agree with TRBD1. The DNA end is a closer match to TRBJ2-7, so the J assignment may be wrong. Germline V gene data show CDR1 as SEHNR and CDR2 as FQNEAQ (reference sequence). This CDR3 comprises 14 residues. The CDR3 DNA sequence: TGTGCCAGCAGCTTAATAACAGGGGGAGACGAGCAGTACTTC. This gives the protein CASSLITGGDEQYF.

This clonotype showed up many times. The rearrangement joins TRBV7-2 to TRBJ2-7; D might be TRBD1 (5 bases). Between the trimmed V and J ends, which lost 10 bases and 3 bases, there was a span of 19 bases. This CDR3 is built from 14 residues. The germline V gene encodes CDR1 SGHTA and CDR2 FQGNSA. CDR3 nucleotide sequence: TGTGCCACGGGCCCTAGTCAGGGTCTCTACGAGCAGTACTTC. Protein sequence: CATGPSQGLYEQYF.